This T cell receptor beta chain appears in the sequencing data of a study of T cell repertoires in cytomegalovirus infection. Findings of the study overall: Dominating the ex vivo response were HLA-C-restricted CMV-specific TCR beta clonotypes.

TCRdb reanalysed the reads using MiXCR and keeps one entry per CDR3 protein. The data hold 700,000 to 850,000 distinct CDR3 sequences, with about 33% observed a single time. The V segment lost 11 bases and the J segment 3 bases; nucleotides outside the gene matches: 8. Germline V gene data show CDR1 as MNHNS and CDR2 as SASEGT. This CDR3 contains 13 residues. Comment on this clonotype: What it recognizes is unknown.

This TCR was recovered from a human donor in good health (CMV status not recorded). Some clones in this sample may be carry-over from other donors' samples. The input for sequencing was cultured CD8+ T cells from PBMCs, taken from culture after CMV antigen stimulation. The gene calls are TRBV6-1 and TRBJ1-2, with 8 bases fitting TRBD1. The CDR3 protein is CAGQGASHYGYTF. The CDR3 DNA sequence: TGTGCCGGTCAGGGGGCCTCACACTATGGCTACACCTTC.